Detailed here is one TCR beta chain. Donors were healthy Caucasian individuals from Russia aged roughly 6 to 90. Extraction yielded at least 5 micrograms of total RNA per sample. The entry originates in a study of blood T cells in healthy people across ages. Primers used in a second PCR of about 7 to 12 cycles were a sample-barcoded 5' primer and a J-beta primer mix. Tagging of each cDNA molecule was performed by a template-switch adaptor with 12 random nucleotides. TCRdb called the 5' RACE reads again in MiXCR, with one record for every CDR3 protein. The table lists approximately 1.5 million distinct CDR3 sequences, roughly 30% of them singletons. Specimen: blood. This TCR derives from a woman aged 25 to 39 in good health.

The CDR3 reads CAISEPGANTGELFF. In nucleotides, the CDR3 is TGTGCCATCAGTGAGCCGGGTGCGAACACCGGGGAGCTGTTTTTT. The V gene is TRBV10-3, the J gene TRBJ2-2; unclear D gene. This CDR3 region has 15 residues. Germline V gene lookup returns CDR1 ENHRY and CDR2 SYGVKD. V was cut by 2 bases and J by 0 bases, with 7 bases left in between.